The sequence of this T cell receptor beta chain was determined in a study of T cells in Graves' hyperthyroidism and ophthalmopathy. Study observations and caveats: Before onset, by a median of approximately 6.2 months, the model predicted ophthalmopathy.

Stable Graves' hyperthyroidism denoted no ophthalmopathy progression over 18 months. Clinical symptoms, serum thyroxine and TRAb, thyroid ultrasound and orbital computed tomography were used for the diagnoses. The PBMCs were sourced from fresh peripheral blood (about 10 ml). It was RNA transcripts that yielded the amplified TCR beta CDR3 regions. HTBI primers drove first-round RT-PCR of the TCR CDR3. TCRdb re-called the multiplex PCR reads with MiXCR, one entry per CDR3 protein. The table has roughly 800,000 distinct CDR3 sequences, more than 30% seen once; the top ten hold approximately 10%. Points on this clonotype: The antigen remains undetermined.

The CDR3 loop spans 17 amino acids. V lost 3 bases, J lost 4 bases, and 7 bases stayed unmatched. This clonotype was sampled from a young man with Graves' hyperthyroidism. Input material: blood. The rearrangement joins TRBV12-3 or TRBV12-4 to TRBJ2-2; 11 nucleotides align to TRBD2. The CDR3 loop reads CASSFRTSGLRTGELFF. DNA of the CDR3: TGTGCCAGCAGTTTCAGGACTAGCGGGCTTCGCACCGGGGAGCTGTTTTTT.